This T cell receptor beta chain was recorded in a study of Tregs in tolerant kidney transplant recipients. At the level of the study: Mixed chimerism was transient after nonmyeloablative marrow transplants from related graft donors.

Germline loops: CDR1 SNHLY, CDR2 FYNNEI. Between the trimmed V and J ends, which lost 2 bases and 0 bases, there was a span of 4 bases. CDR3 length: 13 amino acids. Notes on this clone: The CDR3 is cut off 3 residues early in the read; its end comes from the germline J gene.

CD4+CD25+CD127- Tregs, CD4+CD25- non-Tregs, CD4 and CD8 cells were sorted. Generated by immunoSEQ multiplex PCR, the TCRdb table keeps only in-frame clones and is missing some. This sample's table has over 45,000 clones. The TCR originated in a human donor who received a combined kidney and bone marrow transplant. This chain joins TRBV2 and TRBJ1-1; no clear D gene. The sequencing here drew on CD4+ T cells from blood, taken before the transplant. The sequenced CDR3 bases are TGTGCCAGCAGTGAAAACTTGAACACTGAA. It encodes CASSENLNTE. The CDR3 reads in full as CASSENLNTEAFF. The full variable domain, its missing parts supplied by reference TRBV2 and TRBJ1-1, is EPEVTQTPSHQVTQMGQEVILRCVPISNHLYFYWYRQILGQKVEFLVSFYNNEISEKSEIFDDQFSVERPDGSNFTLKIRSTKLEDSAMYFCASSENLNTEAFFGQGTRLTVV.